A selection of T cell receptor beta chains follows, all from one sample in a study of cytomegalovirus exposure and HLA in healthy donors. Using immunoSEQ multiplex PCR, the repertoire was profiled, and TCRdb retains in-frame clones only, with some absent. The sample includes 130,000 or so clones, 65% to 90% of them seen just once. The source material was PBMCs. The origin of the receptors is a woman between 40 and 55 years old in good health and CMV-seronegative. Each CDR3 is given with its conserved first and last residue. D genes are given only for firm matches. Only some rows state a clone size, as once, few, many or a class for expanded clones.

j_call clone_size d_call v_call cdr3_nt cdr3_aa
TRBJ1-3 . . TRBV7-9 TGTGCCAGCAGCCCCGAGGCTCCCTCTGGAAACACCATATATTTT CASSPEAPSGNTIYF
TRBJ1-2 . TRBD1 TRBV28 TGTGCCAGCAGCTCGGACAGGGGTCACTATGGCTACACCTTC CASSSDRGHYGYTF
TRBJ2-7 . TRBD2 TRBV5-4 TGTGCCAGCAGCTTACACCCCGGACTAGCGGGAGGGCCGACCTACGAGCAGTACTTC CASSLHPGLAGGPTYEQYF
TRBJ2-3 . TRBD2 TRBV5-1 TGCGCCAGCAGCTTGGAGGCTAGCGGGGGGGTAAGACTCACAGATACGCAGTATTTT CASSLEASGGVRLTDTQYF
TRBJ2-2 . . TRBV11-3 TGTGCCAGCAGCATTTCTGGGGAGCTGTTTTTT CASSISGELFF
TRBJ1-1 few . TRBV5-6 TGTGCCAGCAGCCGTGAGGGGGATCTTAAGAACACTGAAGCTTTCTTT CASSREGDLKNTEAFF
TRBJ1-4 . . TRBV18 TGTGCCAGCTCACCTATAACTAATGAAAAACTGTTTTTT CASSPITNEKLFF
TRBJ2-7 . TRBD1 TRBV27 TGTGCCAGCAGTTTATACCCCGGGACAGGGGTATACGAGCAGTACTTC CASSLYPGTGVYEQYF
TRBJ2-1 . . TRBV2 TGTGCCAGCAGACCTTTACCCGGGACAGGGCTAGCGGGTAGCTCCTACAATGAGCAGTTCTTC CASRPLPGTGLAGSSYNEQFF
TRBJ1-5 few TRBD1 TRBV2 TGTGCCAGCAGCTCGACAGGGGATCAGCCCCAGCATTTT CASSSTGDQPQHF
TRBJ2-3 . TRBD2 TRBV7-9 TGTGCCAGCAGGACTAGCGGGAGCTCGGGTACGCAGTATTTT CASRTSGSSGTQYF
TRBJ2-7 . TRBD2 TRBV28 TGTGCCAGCAGTCCTACTTGGACTAGCGGGGACTCCTACGAGCAGTACTTC CASSPTWTSGDSYEQYF
TRBJ1-2 . . TRBV4-2 TGTGCCAGCAGCCAAGAAGGTAGCCGACACTATGGCTACACCTTC CASSQEGSRHYGYTF
TRBJ1-5 once . TRBV21-1 TGTGCCAGCAGCAAGGGGCCTTATAGCAATCAGCCCCAGCATTTT CASSKGPYSNQPQHF
TRBJ2-5 . TRBD2 TRBV5-4 TGTGCCAGCAGGGAGCGGGGGGGGAAAGAGACCCAGTACTTC CASRERGGKETQYF
TRBJ2-3 . . TRBV6-5 TGTGCCAGCACTAGCACAGATACGCAGTATTTT CASTSTDTQYF
TRBJ2-1 . . TRBV6-1 TGTGCCAGCACCCGACTGCAAACCTACAATGAGCAGTTCTTC CASTRLQTYNEQFF
TRBJ2-2 . . TRBV7-3 TGTGCCAGCAGCCCCTGGGGCAGAATAAACGGCGAGGAGCTGTTTTTT CASSPWGRINGEELFF
TRBJ2-1 . TRBD2 TRBV7-9 TGTGCCAGCAGCTCGTCTTTAGCGGGGGGCTCCTACAATGAGCAGTTCTTC CASSSSLAGGSYNEQFF
TRBJ1-3 . . TRBV7-9 TGTGCCAGCATCCGCGGGGAGAGCAACACCATATATTTT CASIRGESNTIYF
TRBJ2-5 . . TRBV4-1 TGCGCCAGCAGCCAAACGCAGGAGACCCAGTACTTC CASSQTQETQYF
TRBJ2-3 . TRBD1 TRBV2 TGTGCCAGCAGGGGTCAAAGGACAGGCGATACGCAGTATTTT CASRGQRTGDTQYF
TRBJ2-5 . . TRBV27 TGTGCCAGCAGTTTATATCGCACACAAGAGACCCAGTACTTC CASSLYRTQETQYF
TRBJ1-2 once TRBD1 TRBV11-2 TGTGCCAGCACCTCTGACAGGGGGAAGAACTATGGCTACACCTTC CASTSDRGKNYGYTF
TRBJ2-6 . TRBD1 TRBV5-1 TGCGCCAGCAGCTTGGGGTTGGCAGGGGGCTCTGGGGCCAACGTCCTGACTTTC CASSLGLAGGSGANVLTF
TRBJ1-2 . . TRBV11-1 TGTGCCAGCAGCCGGCGGGGGGCGTCGGACTATGGCTACACCTTC CASSRRGASDYGYTF
TRBJ1-2 . . TRBV25-1 TGTGCCAGCAGCCGGGGATCCTATGGCTACACCTTC CASSRGSYGYTF
TRBJ1-2 . . TRBV6-1 TGTGCCAGCAGTGAAGCGGGACTCTATCATTATGGCTACACCTTC CASSEAGLYHYGYTF
TRBJ1-6 . . TRBV5-6 TGTGCCAGCAGCTTGGCGGTTAATTCACCCCTCCACTTT CASSLAVNSPLHF
TRBJ2-1 . TRBD2 TRBV4-1 TGCGCCAGCAGCCAAGATGCTAGCGGGACCTCCTACAATGAGCAGTTCTTC CASSQDASGTSYNEQFF
TRBJ2-1 . TRBD2 TRBV4-1 TGCGCCAGCAGCCAAGGTCGGATGAGGGACTTGGCTGCGGGGGGGTCTCGGGTTGGGCAGTTCTTC CASSQGRMRDLAAGGSRVGQFF
TRBJ2-1 . . TRBV2 TGTGCCAGCAGTTATAATAGCGGCCCCTACAATGAGCAGTTCTTC CASSYNSGPYNEQFF
TRBJ2-2 few . TRBV27 TGTGCCAGCAATCCTCACGGGGGTACCCCCGGGGAGCTGTTTTTT CASNPHGGTPGELFF
TRBJ2-7 . TRBD2 TRBV28 TGTGCCAGCCCTCCCTGGGGACTAGCGGGAGGGCAAGGCGAGCAGTACTTC CASPPWGLAGGQGEQYF
TRBJ1-2 . . TRBV18 TGTGCCAGCTCACCAACGGGGACTCAGGGCTACACCTTC CASSPTGTQGYTF
TRBJ1-5 . . TRBV6-5 TGTGCCAGCAGTGGTGACAGGTTTAATCAGCCCCAGCATTTT CASSGDRFNQPQHF
TRBJ2-3 . . TRBV11-3 TGTGCCAGCAGTTCCCAGGAAACAGATACGCAGTATTTT CASSSQETDTQYF
TRBJ2-6 . . TRBV4-3 TGCGCCAGCAGCCAAGAAGCGACTCCTGGGGCCAACGTCCTGACTTTC CASSQEATPGANVLTF
TRBJ2-7 . TRBD2 TRBV28 TGTGCCAGCAGTTGGCGACGGGTTGCGGGAGGGCCCCACGAGCAGTACTTC CASSWRRVAGGPHEQYF
TRBJ2-5 . TRBD1 TRBV18 TGTGCCAGCTCACCAAAGGAGGGACAGGCTTACCAAGAGACCCAGTACTTC CASSPKEGQAYQETQYF
TRBJ2-3 . . TRBV7-3 TGTGCCAGCAGCCCTCCGGGACACACAGATACGCAGTATTTT CASSPPGHTDTQYF
TRBJ1-1 . . TRBV9 TGTGCCAGCAGCCGGAATGGACAGATGAACACTGAAGCTTTCTTT CASSRNGQMNTEAFF
TRBJ2-3 . . TRBV18 TGTGCCAGCTCACCCCAGGGTTCAGATACGCAGTATTTT CASSPQGSDTQYF
TRBJ2-2 . . TRBV10-2 TGCGCCAGCAAGGCGCAGGGACGGGGGACCGGGGAGCTGTTTTTT CASKAQGRGTGELFF
TRBJ2-5 . TRBD2 TRBV14 TGTGCCAGCAGCCAAGTGAGCGGGAGTCGCATAGAGACCCAGTACTTC CASSQVSGSRIETQYF
TRBJ2-7 . TRBD2 TRBV19 TGTGCCAGTAGATCCACTAGCGGACTTTCCTACGAGCAGTACTTC CASRSTSGLSYEQYF
TRBJ1-2 . TRBD1 TRBV9 TGTGCCAGCAGCCGACAGGGGGGGAGTAACTATGGCTACACCTTC CASSRQGGSNYGYTF
TRBJ1-6 . . TRBV28 TGTGCCAGCACCCGGTTAGGACAGCAAAATTCACCCCTCCACTTT CASTRLGQQNSPLHF
TRBJ2-3 few TRBD1 TRBV5-1 TGCGCCAGCAGCTTGGAGGGACAGGGCGATACGCAGTATTTT CASSLEGQGDTQYF
TRBJ1-1 . TRBD1 TRBV5-1 TGCGCCAGCAGCACCTCAGGGGGCGCGGGTTGGAACACTGAAGCTTTCTTT CASSTSGGAGWNTEAFF
TRBJ2-3 . . TRBV5-1 TGCGCCAGCAGCTTGGAATTCTTAACAGATACGCAGTATTTT CASSLEFLTDTQYF
TRBJ2-2 . . TRBV11-2 TGTGCCAGCAGCTTAGATCTCGGCACCGGGGAGCTGTTTTTT CASSLDLGTGELFF
TRBJ2-5 . TRBD2 TRBV7-8 TGTGCCAGCAGCGGGCTAGCGGGGGGGCGTGAGACCCAGTACTTC CASSGLAGGRETQYF
TRBJ1-5 . TRBD1 TRBV11-2 TGTGCCAGCAGCTCCGGAACAGGGGGCTATCAGCCCCAGCATTTT CASSSGTGGYQPQHF